The 7 T cell receptor beta chains below were found in one sample sequenced in a study of blood T cell repertoires in COVID-19. Method: immunoSEQ multiplex PCR; TCRdb's copy keeps in-frame clones and lacks some. The repertoire includes more than 110,000 clones, 80% to 90% of them detected once, and more than 4% sits in the top ten. The specimen sequenced was peripheral blood. The receptors were sampled from a woman between 35 and 50 years old with acute or convalescent COVID-19.

This chain joins TRBV7-2 and TRBJ1-2; 8 bases match TRBD1. CDR3 length equals 15 residues. The germline V gene encodes CDR1 SGHTA and CDR2 FQGNSA. V trimming: 1 base; J trimming: 0 bases; junction bases outside the gene matches: 1. In DNA, the CDR3 is TGTGCCAGCAGCTTAGGCAGGGGGCCTAACTATGGCTACACCTTC. Amino acids: CASSLGRGPNYGYTF.

This chain connects TRBV4-3 to TRBJ2-7, with no clear D. The CDR3 is made up of 15 amino acids. From germline, CDR1 is LGHNA and CDR2 YSLEER. Trimming stripped 0 bases from V and 3 bases from J, with 12 bases between. CDR3 nucleotides: TGCGCCAGCAGCCAAGATCTTGGGCACGGCTACGAGCAGTACTTC. It codes for CASSQDLGHGYEQYF.

This clone appeared once. The chain recombines TRBV5-4 with TRBJ2-2, with 7 bases that match TRBD2. Germline trimming cut 3 bases from V and 4 bases from J; bases unmatched to any gene: 9. The CDR3 is 16 amino acids. CDR1 and CDR2 (germline): SGHNT, YYREEE (reference sequence). CDR3 sequence reads: CASSSRGNQFTGELFF. The CDR3, as DNA: TGTGCCAGCAGCTCGCGGGGGAACCAATTCACCGGGGAGCTGTTTTTT. The full variable domain, completed using reference TRBV5-4 and TRBJ2-2, is ETGVTQSPTHLIKTRGQQVTLRCSSQSGHNTVSWYQQALGQGPQFIFQYYREEENGRGNFPPRFSGLQFPNYSSELNVNALELDDSALYLCASSSRGNQFTGELFFGEGSRLTVL.

The chain uses TRBV28 and TRBJ1-5; the match to TRBD1 covers 9 bases. CDR1 and CDR2 from the germline V gene are MDHEN and SYDVKM. The CDR3 totals 15 residues. The V segment lost 6 bases and the J segment 3 bases; nucleotides outside the gene matches: 6. The CDR3 sequence: CASRPRDRDNQPQHF. For the CDR3, the DNA is TGTGCCAGCAGGCCCCGGGACAGGGACAATCAGCCCCAGCATTTT. Together with reference TRBV28 and TRBJ1-5, the CDR3 gives the full variable domain: DVKVTQSSRYLVKRTGEKVFLECVQDMDHENMFWYRQDPGLGLRLIYFSYDVKMKEKGDIPEGYSVSREKKERFSLILESASTNQTSMYLCASRPRDRDNQPQHFGDGTRLSIL.

The genes are TRBV4-1 and TRBJ1-2; 8 bases agree with TRBD1. In germline, CDR1 is MGHRA, CDR2 YSYEKL. V lost 0 bases, J lost 6 bases, and 12 bases stayed unmatched. The CDR3 totals 17 residues. The CDR3 DNA reads TGCGCCAGCAGCCAAGAAGAGACGGCAGGGGGCTTTCATGGCTACACCTTC. Protein product: CASSQEETAGGFHGYTF.

The rearrangement joins TRBV4-3 to TRBJ2-3; 7 nucleotides line up with TRBD1. V gave up 3 bases and J gave up 7 bases; unmatched junction bases: 19. CDR3 length: 18 amino acids. Germline V lookup: CDR1 LGHNA, CDR2 YSLEER. CDR3 in amino acids: CASSHALFQGVGVNTQYF. CDR3 DNA sequence: TGCGCCAGCAGCCACGCCCTTTTTCAGGGGGTGGGCGTGAATACGCAGTATTTT.

This clone was seen once. The CDR3 protein is CASSPPTRDNEQFF. The CDR3 DNA sequence: TGTGCCAGCAGCCCCCCAACTCGGGACAATGAGCAGTTCTTC. The V call is TRBV7-9, the J call TRBJ2-1; D is unclear. This CDR3 region has 14 residues. Germline CDR1 SEHNR, CDR2 FQNEAQ (reference sequence). The V gene lost 5 bases and the J gene lost 5 bases, with 13 bases spanning the gap.